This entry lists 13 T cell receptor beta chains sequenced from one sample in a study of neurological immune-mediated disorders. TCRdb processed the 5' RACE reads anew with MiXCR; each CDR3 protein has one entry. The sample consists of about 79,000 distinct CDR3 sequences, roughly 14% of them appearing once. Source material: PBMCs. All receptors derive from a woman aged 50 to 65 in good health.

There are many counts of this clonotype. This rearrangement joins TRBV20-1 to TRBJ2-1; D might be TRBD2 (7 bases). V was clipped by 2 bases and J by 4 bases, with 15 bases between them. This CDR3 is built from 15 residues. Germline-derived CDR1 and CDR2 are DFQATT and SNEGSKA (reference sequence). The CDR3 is CSARKGEGQYNEQFF. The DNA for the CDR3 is TGCAGTGCTAGAAAGGGGGAGGGCCAATACAATGAGCAGTTCTTC.

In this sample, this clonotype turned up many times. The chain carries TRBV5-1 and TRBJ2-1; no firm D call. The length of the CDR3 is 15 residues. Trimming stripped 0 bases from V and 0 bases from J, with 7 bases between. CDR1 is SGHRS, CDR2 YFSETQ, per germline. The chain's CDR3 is CASSLVYSSYNEQFF. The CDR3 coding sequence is TGCGCCAGCAGCTTGGTATATAGCTCCTACAATGAGCAGTTCTTC.

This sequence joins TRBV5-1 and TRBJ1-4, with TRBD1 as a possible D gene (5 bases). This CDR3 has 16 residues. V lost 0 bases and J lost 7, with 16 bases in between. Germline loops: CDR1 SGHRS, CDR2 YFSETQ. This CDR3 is CASSLVGGRLIEKLFF. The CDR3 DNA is TGCGCCAGCAGCTTGGTCGGGGGTAGGCTGATTGAAAAACTGTTTTTT.

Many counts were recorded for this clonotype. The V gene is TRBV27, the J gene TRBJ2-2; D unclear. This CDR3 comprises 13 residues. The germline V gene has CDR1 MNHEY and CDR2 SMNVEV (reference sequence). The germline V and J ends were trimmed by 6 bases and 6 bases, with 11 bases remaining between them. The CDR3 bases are TGTGCCAGCAGCCCTCGTCGGTCCGGGGAGCTGTTTTTT. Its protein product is CASSPRRSGELFF.

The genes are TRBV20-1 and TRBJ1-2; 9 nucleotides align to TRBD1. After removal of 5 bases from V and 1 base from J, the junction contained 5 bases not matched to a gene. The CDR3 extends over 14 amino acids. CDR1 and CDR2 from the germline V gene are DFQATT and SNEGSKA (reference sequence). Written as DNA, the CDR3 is TGCAGTGCTGCCCGGGACAGGGATAACTATGGCTACACCTTC. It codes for CSAARDRDNYGYTF.

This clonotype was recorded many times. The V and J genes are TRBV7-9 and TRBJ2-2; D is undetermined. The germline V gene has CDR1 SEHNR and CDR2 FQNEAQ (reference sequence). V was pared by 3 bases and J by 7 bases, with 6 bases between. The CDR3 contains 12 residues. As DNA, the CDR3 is TGTGCCAGCAGCTTTGCGGTCGGGGAGCTGTTTTTT. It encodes CASSFAVGELFF. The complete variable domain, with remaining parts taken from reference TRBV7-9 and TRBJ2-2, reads DTGVSQNPRHKITKRGQNVTFRCDPISEHNRLYWYRQTLGQGPEFLTYFQNEAQLEKSRLLSDRFSAERPKGSFSTLEIQRTEQGDSAMYLCASSFAVGELFFGEGSRLTVL.

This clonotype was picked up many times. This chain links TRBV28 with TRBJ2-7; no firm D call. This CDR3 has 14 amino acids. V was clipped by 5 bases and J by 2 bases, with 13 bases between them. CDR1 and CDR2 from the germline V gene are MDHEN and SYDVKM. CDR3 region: CASSLSVFTYEQYF. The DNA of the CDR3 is TGTGCCAGCAGTCTGTCAGTTTTCACCTACGAGCAGTACTTC.

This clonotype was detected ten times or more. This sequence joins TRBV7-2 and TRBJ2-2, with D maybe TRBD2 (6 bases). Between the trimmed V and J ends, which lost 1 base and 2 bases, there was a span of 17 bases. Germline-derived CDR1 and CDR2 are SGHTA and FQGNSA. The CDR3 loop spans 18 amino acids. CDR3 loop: CASSLGLGLRGNTGELFF. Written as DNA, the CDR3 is TGTGCCAGCAGCTTAGGGCTGGGACTCCGGGGTAACACCGGGGAGCTGTTTTTT.

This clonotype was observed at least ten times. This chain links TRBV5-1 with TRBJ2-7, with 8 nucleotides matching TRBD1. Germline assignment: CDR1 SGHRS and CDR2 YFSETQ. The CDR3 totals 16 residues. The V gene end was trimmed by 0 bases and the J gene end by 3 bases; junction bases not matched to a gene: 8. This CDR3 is CASSLGGTGRRYEQYF. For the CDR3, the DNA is TGCGCCAGCAGCTTGGGGGGGACAGGACGACGCTACGAGCAGTACTTC. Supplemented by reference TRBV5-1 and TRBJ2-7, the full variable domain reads KAGVTQTPRYLIKTRGQQVTLSCSPISGHRSVSWYQQTPGQGLQFLFEYFSETQRNKGNFPGRFSGRQFSNSRSEMNVSTLELGDSALYLCASSLGGTGRRYEQYFGPGTRLTVT.

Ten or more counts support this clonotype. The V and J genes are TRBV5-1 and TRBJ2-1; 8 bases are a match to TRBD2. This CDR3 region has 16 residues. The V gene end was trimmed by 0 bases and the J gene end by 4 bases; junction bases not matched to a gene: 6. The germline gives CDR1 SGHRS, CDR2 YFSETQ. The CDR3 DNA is TGCGCCAGCAGCTTGGCTACTAGCGGACCTTACAATGAGCAGTTCTTC. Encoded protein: CASSLATSGPYNEQFF.

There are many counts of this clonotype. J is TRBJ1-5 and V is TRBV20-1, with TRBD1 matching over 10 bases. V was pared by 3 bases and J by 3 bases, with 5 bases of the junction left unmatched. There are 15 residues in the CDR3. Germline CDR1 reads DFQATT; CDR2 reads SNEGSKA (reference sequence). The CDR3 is CSARGTGDNNQPQHF. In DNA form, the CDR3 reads TGCAGTGCTAGGGGGACAGGGGATAACAATCAGCCCCAGCATTTT.

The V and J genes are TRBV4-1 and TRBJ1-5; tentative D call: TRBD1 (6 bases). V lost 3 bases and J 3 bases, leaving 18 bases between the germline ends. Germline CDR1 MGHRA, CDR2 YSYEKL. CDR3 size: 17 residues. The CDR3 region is CASSHTMGGAVNQPQHF. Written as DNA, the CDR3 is TGCGCCAGCAGCCATACTATGGGGGGCGCCGTCAATCAGCCCCAGCATTTT.

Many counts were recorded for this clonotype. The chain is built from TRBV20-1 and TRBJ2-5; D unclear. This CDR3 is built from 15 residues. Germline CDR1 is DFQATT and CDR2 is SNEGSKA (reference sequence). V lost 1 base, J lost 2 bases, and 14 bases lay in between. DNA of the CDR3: TGCAGTGCTAGAGTTTTTGGGTCTTTTCAAGAGACCCAGTACTTC. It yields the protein CSARVFGSFQETQYF.